This T cell receptor (beta chain) was captured by sequencing in a study of breast tumors, draining lymph nodes, adjacent tissues (dated by TCRdb to 2015 to 2016). Regarding the complete study: The study compared TCR beta repertoires across tumor, adjacent nontumor tissue and axillary lymph nodes from breast cancer patients. The study was designed to assess the relationships and possible T-cell exchange between tumor, surrounding tissue and draining lymph node repertoires in human breast cancer. Study-level results and caveats: The study presented the conclusion that tumor T cells originate in lymph nodes as consistent with a hypothesis, not as something directly demonstrated. A scenario in which most tumor T cells derive from the lymph node and then expand within tumor tissue was judged to be consistent with the data. Tumor and nontumor tissue repertoires were found to be significantly more similar in luminal-like than in basal-like breast cancer. T-cell repertoire diversity in tumors was found to be lower than in lymph nodes but higher than in nontumor tissue, and preferential V and J gene usage was observed.

In this sample, this clonotype turned up many times. Its binding antigen is unknown. No qualities accompany the bases; no much larger clone lies one base away. Compared with germline, V lacks 6 bases and J lacks 1 base; bases without a gene match: 17. The CDR3 holds 18 amino acids from the cysteine to the phenylalanine. Only the CDR3 portion is preserved as DNA: 54 bases, with reading frame beginning at the first base. Via the germline V gene, CDR1 is MNHNS and CDR2 SASEGT. The lymph node samples were taken from the axillary draining lymph nodes of breast cancer patients. Sequencing was carried out with an Illumina HiSeq 2000. Multiplex PCR amplification was used to build the TCR beta chain libraries. High-throughput sequencing was used to analyze the amplified TCR beta chain products. The raw public reads went through TCRdb reprocessing: fastp at Q25, MiXCR clone calling, in-frame beta chains kept. Rows with a matching CDR3 protein are joined into one entry that keeps the most common DNA and genes. The sample yields roughly 120,000 distinct CDR3 sequences; 15% to 20% were counted once. The top ten constitute about 3.7% of the sample.

This sequence was found in a female donor with breast cancer. Some clones in this sample may be carry-over from other donors' samples. Material for sequencing was axillary lymph node tissue. Recombination joined TRBV6-1 with TRBJ1-2; 7 central nucleotides agree with TRBD1. The CDR3 region reads CASSLREQGPTYNYGYTF. The DNA reads TGTGCCAGCAGCCTAAGGGAACAGGGGCCTACCTATAACTATGGCTACACCTTC.